This TCR beta chain was captured in a study of T cells in Graves' hyperthyroidism and ophthalmopathy. Whole-study results and caveats: A median approximately 6.8 months before onset, the model predicted ophthalmopathy.

This CDR3 region has 16 residues. Germline CDR1 GTSNPN, CDR2 SVGIG (reference sequence). The trim removed 2 bases at V and 8 bases at J, leaving 12 bases unmatched. This clonotype came up many times. Antigen unknown. TCR beta CDR3 regions were amplified from RNA transcripts. HTBI primers were used for first-round RT-PCR of the TCR CDR3. TCRdb re-analysed the multiplex PCR reads in MiXCR, keeping a single row per CDR3 protein. The repertoire includes 400,000 to 500,000 distinct CDR3 sequences, under 15% of them detected once, and roughly an eighth sits in the top ten. This chain uses TRBV30 with TRBJ2-2, with 9 positions matching TRBD1. The sequenced material came from blood. The sequence came from a man between 18 and 29 years old with Graves' ophthalmopathy. The chain's CDR3 is CAWSPGNRGHRGELFF. The CDR3 nucleotides are TGTGCCTGGAGTCCCGGGAACAGGGGGCACCGTGGGGAGCTGTTTTTT.